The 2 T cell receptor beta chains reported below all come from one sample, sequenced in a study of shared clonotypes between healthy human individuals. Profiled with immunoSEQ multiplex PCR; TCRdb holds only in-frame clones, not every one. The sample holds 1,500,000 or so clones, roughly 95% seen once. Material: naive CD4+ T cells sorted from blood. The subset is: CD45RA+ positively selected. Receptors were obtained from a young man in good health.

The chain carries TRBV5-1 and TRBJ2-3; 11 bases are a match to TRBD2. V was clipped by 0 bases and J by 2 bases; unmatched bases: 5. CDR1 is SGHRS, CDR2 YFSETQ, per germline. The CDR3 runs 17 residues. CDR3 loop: CASSLAGLAGITDTQYF. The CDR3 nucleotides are TGCGCCAGCAGCTTGGCCGGACTAGCGGGTATCACAGATACGCAGTATTTT.

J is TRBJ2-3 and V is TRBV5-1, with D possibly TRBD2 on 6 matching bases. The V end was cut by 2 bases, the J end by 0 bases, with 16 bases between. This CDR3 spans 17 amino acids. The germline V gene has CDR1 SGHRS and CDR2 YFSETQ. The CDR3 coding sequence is TGCGCCAGCAGCTTACTACCGGGACTCACGAGCACAGATACGCAGTATTTT. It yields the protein CASSLLPGLTSTDTQYF.